Sequencing of this TCR beta chain was carried out in a study of molecular identifiers for immune sequencing clone quantification. The CDR3 length is 13 residues. The germline V gene has CDR1 MDHEN and CDR2 SYDVKM. V was cut by 2 bases and J by 3 bases, with 4 bases left in between. In TCRdb, the PCR reads were re-called with MiXCR into one record per CDR3 protein. The sample shows some 96,000 distinct CDR3 sequences, 24% of them seen only once. The source of this sequence is a human donor in good health. Some libraries in this study had Jurkat cell RNA spiked in. The specimen was naive CD8+ T cells from blood, with Jurkat cell RNA spiked in. Subset noted: FACS-sorted CD8+CD4-CCR7+CD45RA+ naive T cells. This chain joins TRBV28 and TRBJ2-2; no definite D call. The CDR3 is CASSLIHTGELFF. The CDR3 coding sequence is TGTGCCAGCAGTTTAATCCACACCGGGGAGCTGTTTTTT. Together with reference TRBV28 and TRBJ2-2, the CDR3 gives the full variable domain: DVKVTQSSRYLVKRTGEKVFLECVQDMDHENMFWYRQDPGLGLRLIYFSYDVKMKEKGDIPEGYSVSREKKERFSLILESASTNQTSMYLCASSLIHTGELFFGEGSRLTVL.